This T cell receptor (beta chain) was identified in a study of cytotoxic CD8 clonotypes in ibrutinib-treated CLL. Targeted sequencing depth ranged from 1 in 200,000 to 1 in 1 million T cells. Some clones are missing from TCRdb's copy, which holds only in-frame ones; the method was immunoSEQ multiplex PCR. Here the sample spans approximately 150,000 clones, about 88% being singletons. The ends lost 0 bases at V and 7 bases at J; junction bases unmatched: 7. CDR3 length: 15 amino acids. Germline V lookup: CDR1 SGDLS, CDR2 YYNGEE. The material sequenced was PBMCs, taken at disease progression, from a patient treated with ibrutinib. The receptor was derived from a human donor with chronic lymphocytic leukemia. The chain couples TRBV9 to TRBJ2-5, with 9 bases fitting TRBD1. CDR3 sequence (DNA): TGTGCCAGCAGCGTAGGGGTACAGGGGGCTGGGACCCAGTACTTC. This translates into CASSVGVQGAGTQYF.